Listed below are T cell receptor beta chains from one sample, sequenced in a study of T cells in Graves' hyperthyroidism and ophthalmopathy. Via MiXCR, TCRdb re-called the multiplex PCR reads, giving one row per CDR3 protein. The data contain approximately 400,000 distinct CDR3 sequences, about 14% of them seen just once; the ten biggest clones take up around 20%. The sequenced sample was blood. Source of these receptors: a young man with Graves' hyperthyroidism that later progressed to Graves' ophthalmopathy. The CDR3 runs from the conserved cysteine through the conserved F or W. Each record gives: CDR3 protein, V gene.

CDR3 protein: CSAPDQNTEAFF
V gene: TRBV20-1

CDR3 protein: CASSLTGGQSDTQYF
V gene: TRBV7-3

CDR3 protein: CASHFRDRESRPKLFF
V gene: TRBV27

CDR3 protein: CASSLGGSPVNTDTQYF
V gene: TRBV11-3

CDR3 protein: CASSVRVDSPLHF
V gene: TRBV10-1

CDR3 protein: CASSLRDRGAGKTQYF
V gene: TRBV7-8

CDR3 protein: CASSEQPGTGMADTQYF
V gene: TRBV10-1

CDR3 protein: CASSPGTRTSYEQYF
V gene: TRBV18

CDR3 protein: CASSFRAGGPEETQYF
V gene: TRBV5-1

CDR3 protein: CATREAGGETQYF
V gene: TRBV24-1

CDR3 protein: CASSLAAGGQGQNSGANVLTF
V gene: TRBV7-8

CDR3 protein: CASSYSGQGGNQPQHF
V gene: TRBV6-6

CDR3 protein: CAWSQGATEGQPQHF
V gene: TRBV30

CDR3 protein: CASSGNHYGYTF
V gene: TRBV6-1

CDR3 protein: CAWKVGGAIGQFF
V gene: TRBV30

CDR3 protein: CASSYKLNQPQHF
V gene: TRBV6-1

CDR3 protein: CASSPIQGASYNSPLHF
V gene: TRBV7-9

CDR3 protein: CASSYSTRMNTEAFF
V gene: TRBV6-5

CDR3 protein: CASSDSGAHPTQYF
V gene: TRBV7-3

CDR3 protein: CASSLYSTASYEQYF
V gene: TRBV3-1

CDR3 protein: CSARWGGPFDEQFF
V gene: TRBV20-1

CDR3 protein: CASSPRTGRDTIYF
V gene: TRBV7-9

CDR3 protein: CASSLAAANTGELFF
V gene: TRBV5-1

CDR3 protein: CASSLSLGAGGTDTQYF
V gene: TRBV27

CDR3 protein: CASSASPGGPEAFF
V gene: TRBV5-6

CDR3 protein: CASSSDPAGGKETQYF
V gene: TRBV27

CDR3 protein: CATSEPDRNNEQFF
V gene: TRBV24-1

CDR3 protein: CASSSVGGPSDETEAFF
V gene: TRBV28

CDR3 protein: CSVAGGGGVDEQFF
V gene: TRBV29-1

CDR3 protein: CATAGDLQPQHF
V gene: TRBV24-1

CDR3 protein: CASSLWQNTGELFF
V gene: TRBV18